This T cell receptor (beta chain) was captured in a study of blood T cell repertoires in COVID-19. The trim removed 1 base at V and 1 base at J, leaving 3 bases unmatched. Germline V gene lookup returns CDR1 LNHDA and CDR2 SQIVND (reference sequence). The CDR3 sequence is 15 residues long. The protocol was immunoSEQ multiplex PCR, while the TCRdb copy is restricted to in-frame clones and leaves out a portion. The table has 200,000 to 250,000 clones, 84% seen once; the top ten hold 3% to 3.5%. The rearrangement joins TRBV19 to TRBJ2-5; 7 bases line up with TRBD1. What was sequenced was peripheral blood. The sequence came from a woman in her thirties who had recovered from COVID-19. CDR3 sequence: CASSIGAGGQETQYF. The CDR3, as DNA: TGTGCCAGTAGTATAGGGGCAGGGGGCCAAGAGACCCAGTACTTC.